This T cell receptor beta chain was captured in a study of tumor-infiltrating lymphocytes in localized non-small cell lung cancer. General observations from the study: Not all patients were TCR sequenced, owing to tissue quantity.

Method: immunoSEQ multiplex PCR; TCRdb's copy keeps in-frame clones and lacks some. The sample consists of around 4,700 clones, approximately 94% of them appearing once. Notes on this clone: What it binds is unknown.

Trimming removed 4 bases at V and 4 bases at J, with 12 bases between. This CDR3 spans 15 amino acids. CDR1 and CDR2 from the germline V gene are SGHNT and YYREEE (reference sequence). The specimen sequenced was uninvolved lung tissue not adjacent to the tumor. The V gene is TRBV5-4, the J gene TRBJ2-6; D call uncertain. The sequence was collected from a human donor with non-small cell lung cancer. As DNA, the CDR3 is TGTGCCAGCAGCCTTCCGACCTCCGGGGCCAACGTCCTGACTTTC. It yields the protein CASSLPTSGANVLTF.